This T cell receptor beta chain stems from a study of cytomegalovirus exposure and HLA in healthy donors. Germline CDR1 is SGHNT and CDR2 is YYREEE (reference sequence). V was clipped by 4 bases and J by 4 bases, with 11 bases between them. This CDR3 has 13 amino acids. On this clone: The target antigen is unknown.

Data came from immunoSEQ multiplex PCR; TCRdb stores just in-frame clones and leaves some out. The table has some 68,000 clones, roughly 97% seen once. Overall study results and limits: A classifier reportedly called cytomegalovirus status with high sensitivity and specificity.

The sequence derives from a man aged 18 to 35 in good health and CMV-seronegative. This rearrangement joins TRBV5-4 to TRBJ1-2, with unresolved D. Sequenced: PBMCs. Written as DNA, the CDR3 is TGTGCCAGCAGCCCGTCGCCCGGCTATGGCTACACCTTC. It codes for CASSPSPGYGYTF.